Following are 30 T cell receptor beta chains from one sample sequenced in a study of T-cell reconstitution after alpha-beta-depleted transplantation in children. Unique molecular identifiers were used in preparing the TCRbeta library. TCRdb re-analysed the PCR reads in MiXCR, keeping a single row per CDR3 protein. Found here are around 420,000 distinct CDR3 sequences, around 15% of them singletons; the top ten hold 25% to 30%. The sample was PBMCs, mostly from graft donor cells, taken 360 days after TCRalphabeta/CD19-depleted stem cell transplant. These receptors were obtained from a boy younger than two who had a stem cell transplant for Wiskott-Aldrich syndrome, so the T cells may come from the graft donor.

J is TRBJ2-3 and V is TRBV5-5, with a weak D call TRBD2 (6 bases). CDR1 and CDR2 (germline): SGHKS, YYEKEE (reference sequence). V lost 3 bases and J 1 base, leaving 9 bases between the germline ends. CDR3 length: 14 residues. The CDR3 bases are TGTGCCAGCAGCTATGCGGGGCGCACAGATACGCAGTATTTT. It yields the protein CASSYAGRTDTQYF.

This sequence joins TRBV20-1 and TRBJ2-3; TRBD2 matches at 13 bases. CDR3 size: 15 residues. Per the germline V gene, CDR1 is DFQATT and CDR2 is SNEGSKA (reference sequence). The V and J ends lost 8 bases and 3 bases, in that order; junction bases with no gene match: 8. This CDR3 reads CSSLAGGPGTDTQYF. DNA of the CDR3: TGCAGTTCACTAGCGGGGGGGCCAGGAACAGATACGCAGTATTTT.

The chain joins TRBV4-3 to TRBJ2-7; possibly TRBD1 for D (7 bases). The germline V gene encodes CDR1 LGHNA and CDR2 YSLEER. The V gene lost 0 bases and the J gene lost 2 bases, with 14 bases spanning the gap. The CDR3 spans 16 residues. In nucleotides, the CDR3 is TGCGCCAGCAGCCAAGAGGCCAGGGGGGACACCTACGAGCAGTACTTC. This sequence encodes CASSQEARGDTYEQYF.

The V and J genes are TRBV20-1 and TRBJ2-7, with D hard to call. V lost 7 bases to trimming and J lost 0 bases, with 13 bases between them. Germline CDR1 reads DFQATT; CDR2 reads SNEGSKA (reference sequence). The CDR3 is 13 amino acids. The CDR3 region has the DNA TGCAGTGAAGGGTGCAGCAGCTCCTACGAGCAGTACTTC. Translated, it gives CSEGCSSSYEQYF.

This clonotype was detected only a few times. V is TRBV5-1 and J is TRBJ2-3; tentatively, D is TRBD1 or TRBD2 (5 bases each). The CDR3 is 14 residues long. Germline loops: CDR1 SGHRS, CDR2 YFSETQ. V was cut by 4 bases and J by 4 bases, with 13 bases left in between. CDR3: CASSEARESDTQYF. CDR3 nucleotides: TGCGCCAGCAGCGAGGCCAGGGAGTCAGATACGCAGTATTTT.

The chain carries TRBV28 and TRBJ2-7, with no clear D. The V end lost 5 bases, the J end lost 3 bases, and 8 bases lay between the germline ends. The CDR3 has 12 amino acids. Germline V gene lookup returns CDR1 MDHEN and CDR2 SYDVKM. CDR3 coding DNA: TGTGCCAGCAGTCCGCTGGTCTACGAGCAGTACTTC. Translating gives CASSPLVYEQYF.

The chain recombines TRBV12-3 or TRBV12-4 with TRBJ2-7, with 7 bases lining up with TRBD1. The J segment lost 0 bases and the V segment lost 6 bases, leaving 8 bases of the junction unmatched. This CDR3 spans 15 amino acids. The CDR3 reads CASSPGQILSYEQYF. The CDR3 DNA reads TGTGCCAGCAGCCCGGGACAGATACTCTCCTACGAGCAGTACTTC.

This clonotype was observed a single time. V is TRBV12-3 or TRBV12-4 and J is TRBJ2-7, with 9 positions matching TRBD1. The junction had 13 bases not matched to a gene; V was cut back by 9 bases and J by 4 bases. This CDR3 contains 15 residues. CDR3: CASSRTRDRAYEQYF. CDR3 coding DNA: TGTGCCAGTAGCAGGACCCGGGACAGGGCGTACGAGCAGTACTTC.

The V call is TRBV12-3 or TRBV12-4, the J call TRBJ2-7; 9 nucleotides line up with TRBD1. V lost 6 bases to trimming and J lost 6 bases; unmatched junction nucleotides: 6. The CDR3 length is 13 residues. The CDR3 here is CASRLGQGSEQYF. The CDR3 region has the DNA TGTGCCAGCAGACTCGGACAGGGGAGCGAGCAGTACTTC.

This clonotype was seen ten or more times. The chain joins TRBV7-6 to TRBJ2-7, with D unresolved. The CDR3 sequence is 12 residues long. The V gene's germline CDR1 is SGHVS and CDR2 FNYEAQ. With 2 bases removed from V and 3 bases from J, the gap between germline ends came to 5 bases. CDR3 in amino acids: CASSLFSYEQYF. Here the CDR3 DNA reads TGTGCCAGCAGCTTATTCAGCTACGAGCAGTACTTC.

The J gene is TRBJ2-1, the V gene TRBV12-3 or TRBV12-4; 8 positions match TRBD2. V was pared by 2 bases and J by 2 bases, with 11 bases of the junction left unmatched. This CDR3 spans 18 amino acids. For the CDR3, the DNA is TGTGCCAGCAGTTTAATGGCAATAGCGGGACTCCCCTACAATGAGCAGTTCTTC. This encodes CASSLMAIAGLPYNEQFF.

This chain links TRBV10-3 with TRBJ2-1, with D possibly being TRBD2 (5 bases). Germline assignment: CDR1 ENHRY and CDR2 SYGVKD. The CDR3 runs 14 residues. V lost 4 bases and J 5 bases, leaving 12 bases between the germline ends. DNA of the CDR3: TGTGCCATCAGTGCAAGAGGGCGGGACAATGAGCAGTTCTTC. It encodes CAISARGRDNEQFF.

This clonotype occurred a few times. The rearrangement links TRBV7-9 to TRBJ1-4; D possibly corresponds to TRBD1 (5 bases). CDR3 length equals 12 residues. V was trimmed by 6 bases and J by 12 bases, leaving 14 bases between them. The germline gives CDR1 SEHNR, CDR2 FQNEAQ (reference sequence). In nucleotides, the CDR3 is TGTGCCAGCAGGACTGACAGTTCTGAACTGTTTTTT. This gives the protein CASRTDSSELFF.

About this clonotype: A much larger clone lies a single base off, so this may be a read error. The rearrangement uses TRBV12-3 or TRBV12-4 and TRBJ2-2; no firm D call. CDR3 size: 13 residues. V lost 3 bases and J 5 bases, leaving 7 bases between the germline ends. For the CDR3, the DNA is TGTGCCAGCAGTTTCCCAGGAACCGGGGAGCTGTTTTTT. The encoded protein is CASSFPGTGELFF.

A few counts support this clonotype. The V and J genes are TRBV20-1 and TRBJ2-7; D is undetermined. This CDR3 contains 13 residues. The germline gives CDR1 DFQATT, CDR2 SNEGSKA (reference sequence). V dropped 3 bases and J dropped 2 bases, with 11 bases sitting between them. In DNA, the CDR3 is TGCAGTGCTAGCTCCCCCCTTCCCTACGAGCAGTACTTC. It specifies CSASSPLPYEQYF.

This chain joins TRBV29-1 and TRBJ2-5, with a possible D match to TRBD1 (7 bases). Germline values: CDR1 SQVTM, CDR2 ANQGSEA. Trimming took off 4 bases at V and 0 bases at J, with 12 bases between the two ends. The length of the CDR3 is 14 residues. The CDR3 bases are TGCAGCGTTGCGGCAGGGGGGTACCAAGAGACCCAGTACTTC. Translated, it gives CSVAAGGYQETQYF.

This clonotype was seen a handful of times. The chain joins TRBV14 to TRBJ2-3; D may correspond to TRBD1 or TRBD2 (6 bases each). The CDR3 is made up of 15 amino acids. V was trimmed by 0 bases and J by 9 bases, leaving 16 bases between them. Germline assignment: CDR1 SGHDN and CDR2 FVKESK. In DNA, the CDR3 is TGTGCCAGCAGCCAAGATATTTGGGGGGCAAAGACGCAGTATTTT. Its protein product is CASSQDIWGAKTQYF.

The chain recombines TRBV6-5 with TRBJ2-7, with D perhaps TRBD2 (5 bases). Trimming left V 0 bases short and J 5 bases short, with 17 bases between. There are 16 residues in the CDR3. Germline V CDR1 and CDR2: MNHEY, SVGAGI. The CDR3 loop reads CASSYSILVRDHEQYF. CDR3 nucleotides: TGTGCCAGCAGTTACTCTATCTTGGTGAGGGATCACGAGCAGTACTTC.

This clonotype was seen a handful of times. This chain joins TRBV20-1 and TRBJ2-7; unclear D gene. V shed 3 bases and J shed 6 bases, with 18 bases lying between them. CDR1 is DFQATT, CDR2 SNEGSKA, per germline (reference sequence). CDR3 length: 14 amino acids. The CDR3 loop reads CSASAPYSPFEQYF. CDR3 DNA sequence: TGCAGTGCTAGTGCTCCTTACAGCCCCTTCGAGCAGTACTTC.

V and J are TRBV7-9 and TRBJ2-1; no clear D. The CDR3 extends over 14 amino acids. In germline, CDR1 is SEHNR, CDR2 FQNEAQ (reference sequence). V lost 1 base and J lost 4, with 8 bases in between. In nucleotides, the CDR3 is TGTGCCAGCAGCTTAGGGTTGAAGTACAATGAGCAGTTCTTC. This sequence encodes CASSLGLKYNEQFF. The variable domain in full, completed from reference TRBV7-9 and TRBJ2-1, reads DTGVSQNPRHKITKRGQNVTFRCDPISEHNRLYWYRQTLGQGPEFLTYFQNEAQLEKSRLLSDRFSAERPKGSFSTLEIQRTEQGDSAMYLCASSLGLKYNEQFFGPGTRLTVL.

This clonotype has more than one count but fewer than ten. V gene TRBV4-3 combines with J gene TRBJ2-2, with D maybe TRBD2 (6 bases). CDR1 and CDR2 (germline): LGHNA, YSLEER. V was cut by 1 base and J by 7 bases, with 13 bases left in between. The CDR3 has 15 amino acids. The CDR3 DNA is TGCGCCAGCAGCCAAGTTTGGAGGGGTTACGGGGAGCTGTTTTTT. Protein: CASSQVWRGYGELFF.

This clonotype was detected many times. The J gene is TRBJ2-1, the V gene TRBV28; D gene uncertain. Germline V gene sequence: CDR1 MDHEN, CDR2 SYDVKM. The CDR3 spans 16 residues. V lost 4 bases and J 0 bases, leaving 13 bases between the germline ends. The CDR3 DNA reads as TGTGCCAGCAGTTGGTGGAAGATAAGCTCCTACAATGAGCAGTTCTTC. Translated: CASSWWKISSYNEQFF.

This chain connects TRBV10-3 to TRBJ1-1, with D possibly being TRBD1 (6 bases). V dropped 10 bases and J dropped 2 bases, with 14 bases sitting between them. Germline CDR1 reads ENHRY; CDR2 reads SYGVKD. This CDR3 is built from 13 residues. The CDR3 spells CATRRGANTEAFF. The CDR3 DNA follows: TGTGCCACCCGTCGGGGGGCAAACACTGAAGCTTTCTTT.

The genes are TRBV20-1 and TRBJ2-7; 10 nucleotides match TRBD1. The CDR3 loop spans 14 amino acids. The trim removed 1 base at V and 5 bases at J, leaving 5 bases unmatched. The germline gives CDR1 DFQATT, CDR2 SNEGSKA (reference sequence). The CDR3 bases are TGCAGTGCTAGAGTTCGGGACAGGGGACACGAGCAGTACTTC. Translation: CSARVRDRGHEQYF.

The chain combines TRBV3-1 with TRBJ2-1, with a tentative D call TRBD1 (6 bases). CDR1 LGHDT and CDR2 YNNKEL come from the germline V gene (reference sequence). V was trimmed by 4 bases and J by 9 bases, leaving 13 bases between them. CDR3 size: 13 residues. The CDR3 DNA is TGTGCCAGCAGCCTTCACAGGGTTGGTGAGCAGTTCTTC. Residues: CASSLHRVGEQFF.

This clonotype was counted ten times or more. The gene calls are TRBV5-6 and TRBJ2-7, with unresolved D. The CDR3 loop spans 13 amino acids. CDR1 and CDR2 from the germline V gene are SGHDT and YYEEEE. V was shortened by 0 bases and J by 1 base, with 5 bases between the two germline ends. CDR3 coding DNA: TGTGCCAGCAGCTTGGGCATTTCCTACGAGCAGTACTTC. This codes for CASSLGISYEQYF.

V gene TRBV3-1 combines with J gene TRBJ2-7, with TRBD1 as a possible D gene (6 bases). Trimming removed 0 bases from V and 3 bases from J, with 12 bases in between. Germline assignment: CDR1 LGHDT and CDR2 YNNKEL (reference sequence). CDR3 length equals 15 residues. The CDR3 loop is CASSQDQDSYYEQYF. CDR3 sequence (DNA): TGTGCCAGCAGCCAAGATCAGGACAGTTACTACGAGCAGTACTTC.

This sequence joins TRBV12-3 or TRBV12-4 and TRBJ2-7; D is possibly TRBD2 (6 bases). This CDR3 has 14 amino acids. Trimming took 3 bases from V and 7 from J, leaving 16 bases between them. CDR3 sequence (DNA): TGTGCCAGCAGTTTTACTAGCCGGGGCCTGGAGCAGTACTTC. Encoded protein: CASSFTSRGLEQYF.

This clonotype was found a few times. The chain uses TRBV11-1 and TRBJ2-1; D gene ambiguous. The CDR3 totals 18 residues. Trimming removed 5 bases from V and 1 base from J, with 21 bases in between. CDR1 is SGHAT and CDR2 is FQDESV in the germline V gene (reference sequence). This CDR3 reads CASSPHGKGPLSYNEQFF. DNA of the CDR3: TGTGCCAGCAGCCCCCACGGCAAGGGCCCTCTTTCCTACAATGAGCAGTTCTTC.

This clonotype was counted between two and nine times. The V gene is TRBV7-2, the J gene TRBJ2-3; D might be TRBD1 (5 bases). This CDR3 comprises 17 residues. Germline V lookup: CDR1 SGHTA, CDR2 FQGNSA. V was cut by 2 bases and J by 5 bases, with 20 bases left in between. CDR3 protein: CASSLSSGWPHGDTQYF. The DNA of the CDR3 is TGTGCCAGCAGCTTAAGTTCAGGGTGGCCCCATGGAGATACGCAGTATTTT.